A selection of T cell receptor beta chains follows, all from one sample in a study of shared clonotypes between healthy human individuals. The protocol was immunoSEQ multiplex PCR, while the TCRdb copy is restricted to in-frame clones and leaves out a portion. The table has some 2,000,000 clones, approximately 94% seen once. The sequenced material came from naive CD4+ T cells sorted from blood. Receptors were obtained from a man younger than 30 in good health. CDR3s include the opening cysteine and the closing phenylalanine or tryptophan. A D gene is named only where the DNA matches it firmly. Clone size is not always given. Where it is, it says once, few, many or a class for expanded clones.

abundance,d_gene,v_gene,j_gene,CDR3nt,CDR3aa
NA,NA,TRBV7-6,TRBJ2-7,TGTGCCAGCGGCGAAACCTACGAGCAGTACTTC,CASGETYEQYF
NA,TRBD2,TRBV10-1,TRBJ2-5,TGCGCCAGCAGTGAGGCCACTAGCGGACAGAAAGAGACCCAGTACTTC,CASSEATSGQKETQYF
NA,TRBD2,TRBV5-4,TRBJ2-7,TGTGCCAGCAGCTTGGCGGGACTAGTAGGGAGTCACTACGAGCAGTACTTC,CASSLAGLVGSHYEQYF
once,TRBD2,TRBV4-3,TRBJ2-1,TGCGCCAGCAGCCGGGAGCGGGAATCTTACAATGAGCAGTTCTTC,CASSRERESYNEQFF
NA,TRBD2,TRBV7-2,TRBJ2-2,TGTGCCAGCAGCTCCGGACTAGCGGGAAACACCGGGGAGCTGTTTTTT,CASSSGLAGNTGELFF
NA,TRBD1,TRBV5-6,TRBJ1-4,TGTGCCAGCAGTCTACTGGACGGGACAGGGGATGAAAAACTGTTTTTT,CASSLLDGTGDEKLFF
once,TRBD1,TRBV5-4,TRBJ2-7,TGTGCCAGCAGCTCCGACAGGGACTACGAGCAGTACTTC,CASSSDRDYEQYF
NA,NA,TRBV5-4,TRBJ2-3,TGTGCCAGCAGCCACTCGGGGTCAGATACGCAGTATTTT,CASSHSGSDTQYF
NA,NA,TRBV11-3,TRBJ2-2,TGTGCCAGCAGCCAAGGGGGGAATAACGGGGAGCTGTTTTTT,CASSQGGNNGELFF
NA,NA,TRBV11-3,TRBJ2-7,TGTGCCAGCAGCATGGGACGGGAGCAGTACTTC,CASSMGREQYF
NA,TRBD1,TRBV28,TRBJ2-7,TGTGCCAGCAGTCAGGGGGGACAGGGTGGATACGAGCAGTACTTC,CASSQGGQGGYEQYF